This T cell receptor beta chain stems from a study of blood T cells in healthy people across ages. For the second PCR, which ran for roughly 6 to 11 cycles, a sample-barcoded 5' primer and a J-beta primer mix were used. MiXCR was run by TCRdb on the 5' RACE reads, yielding one entry per CDR3 protein. The top ten clones hold 25% to 35% of a sample with 800,000 or so distinct CDR3 sequences, around 62% of them seen once. Study results and limitations: The donors' CMV status was not determined, possibly confounding changes in expanded clonotypes. In long-lived donors, naive CD4+ cell counts and diversity exceeded those of aged donors.

This CDR3 has 15 amino acids. The germline gives CDR1 SGHTA, CDR2 FQGNSA. Deletions cut 1 base from V and 7 bases from J, with 14 bases between. In regard to this clonotype: The target antigen is unknown.

J is TRBJ1-5 and V is TRBV7-2; D gene uncertain. The sample was blood. This TCR was sampled from a man younger than 40 in good health. The CDR3 loop reads CASSLDNGLEQPQHF. The CDR3 DNA is TGTGCCAGCAGCTTAGATAATGGTCTCGAACAGCCCCAGCATTTT. Full variable domain (remainder filled in from reference TRBV7-2 and TRBJ1-5): GAGVSQSPSNKVTEKGKDVELRCDPISGHTALYWYRQSLGQGLEFLIYFQGNSAPDKSGLPSDRFSAERTGGSVSTLTIQRTQQEDSAVYLCASSLDNGLEQPQHFGDGTRLSIL.